Listed here are 2 T cell receptor beta chains from one sample, sequenced in a study of blood T cell repertoires in COVID-19. TCRdb's table, derived via immunoSEQ multiplex PCR, lists solely in-frame clones and lacks some. The sample lists about 120,000 clones, 88% occurring once. The source material was peripheral blood. These receptors all come from a woman aged 45 to 65 with active or convalescent COVID-19.

V is TRBV6-4 and J is TRBJ2-1, with 13 positions matching TRBD2. CDR1 and CDR2 from the germline V gene are MRHNA and SNTAGT. The CDR3 is 15 amino acids. Unmatched junction bases numbered 4, after V lost 6 bases and J lost 5 bases. The CDR3 reads CASRRLAGGNNEQFF. DNA for the CDR3: TGTGCCAGCAGAAGACTAGCGGGAGGCAACAATGAGCAGTTCTTC.

The V gene is TRBV4-1, the J gene TRBJ2-2, with D perhaps matching TRBD1 (5 bases). The V and J ends lost 4 bases and 6 bases respectively, with 12 bases between them. Germline V gene data show CDR1 as MGHRA and CDR2 as YSYEKL. The CDR3 runs 14 residues. CDR3 protein: CASSREQVAGELFF. CDR3 bases: TGCGCCAGCAGCCGAGAACAGGTTGCCGGGGAGCTGTTTTTT.